This is a list of T cell receptor beta chains from one sample in a study of T cells after yellow fever vaccination. A single record per CDR3 protein comes from TCRdb applying MiXCR to the 5' RACE reads. This table has roughly 16,000 distinct CDR3 sequences, just over 4% appearing once. Material: PBMCs, either bulk or a sorted T-cell subset (CD4+, CD8+, memory, or dextramer-sorted; not recorded which), obtained 15 days after the yellow fever booster vaccination. These TCRs come from a man aged 30 to 39 who received the YFV17D yellow fever vaccine. Both conserved end residues are part of each CDR3.

v_gene	len	j_gene	CDR3aa
TRBV24-1	13	TRBJ2-1	CATSDSKSIEQFF
TRBV24-1	14	TRBJ1-5	CATSSQGSEQPQHF
TRBV3-1	16	TRBJ2-3	CASSQGVKGIADTQYF
TRBV2	14	TRBJ2-1	CASRAGDTYNEQFF
TRBV7-9	14	TRBJ2-7	CASSLSRELYEQYF
TRBV25-1	15	TRBJ2-7	CASSVRPRTSYEQYF
TRBV29-1	13	TRBJ2-1	CSVGRSSYNEQFF
TRBV29-1	11	TRBJ2-3	CSVGNTDTQYF
TRBV6-2/TRBV6-3	14	TRBJ2-4	CASSYSLAGGIQYF
TRBV12-3/TRBV12-4	13	TRBJ2-1	CASSHGIANEQFF
TRBV5-4	19	TRBJ2-3	CASSSEGLAGGASTDTQYF
TRBV20-1	14	TRBJ2-5	CSALQGASGETQYF
TRBV12-3/TRBV12-4	14	TRBJ1-4	CASSPRTANEKLFF
TRBV12-3/TRBV12-4	12	TRBJ2-1	CASSQGSNEQFF
TRBV6-5	16	TRBJ2-6	CASSYYIGSGANVLTF
TRBV30	16	TRBJ2-1	CAWASPRDRGGNEQFF
TRBV20-1	15	TRBJ2-7	CSANEFEGGEYEQYF
TRBV7-9	13	TRBJ2-3	CASSPGFTDTQYF
TRBV18	13	TRBJ2-3	CASSPLHPDTQYF
TRBV7-9	15	TRBJ2-5	CASRRTSGSAETQYF
TRBV6-5	16	TRBJ2-3	CASSYGAAGTTDTQYF
TRBV20-1	15	TRBJ1-4	CSARDLWAGGEKLFF
TRBV20-1	13	TRBJ2-7	CSARDGRHYEQYF
TRBV15	17	TRBJ2-7	CATSRDRLSGILDAQYF
TRBV20-1	12	TRBJ2-5	CSAAAPQETQYF
TRBV12-3/TRBV12-4	14	TRBJ2-1	CASSSSGRLNEQFF
TRBV4-3	20	TRBJ2-5	CASSQGGTSGSRRRQETQYF
TRBV6-1	16	TRBJ2-7	CASSSYYGTGRYEQYF
TRBV6-4	19	TRBJ2-1	CASRTRTSGRLSSYNEQFF
TRBV6-5	16	TRBJ2-7	CASSYSPGRGFYEQYF
TRBV6-5	15	TRBJ2-1	CASSYSGGGEDEQFF
TRBV3-1	17	TRBJ2-1	CASSQKFGAERYNEQFF
TRBV19	16	TRBJ1-5	CASSISQGARDQPQHF
TRBV14	13	TRBJ2-1	CASSQTPAGEQFF
TRBV9	12	TRBJ2-1	CASSSPAGEQFF
TRBV5-1	14	TRBJ1-4	CASSSGGGSEKLFF
TRBV4-3	17	TRBJ2-2	CASSQDLSSGHTGELFF
TRBV24-1	12	TRBJ2-4	CATSDSRNIQYF
TRBV5-1	14	TRBJ2-1	CASSLAGAIDEQFF
TRBV11-3	15	TRBJ2-1	CASSSTGSSYNEQFF
TRBV11-2	12	TRBJ1-1	CASGEGFAEAFF
TRBV27	13	TRBJ2-7	CASSPLSRYEQYF
TRBV4-2	14	TRBJ2-7	CASSQDRSSYEQYF
TRBV5-6	15	TRBJ2-3	CASSTLGRGQDTQYF
TRBV24-1	15	TRBJ2-1	CATSANLAGADEQFF
TRBV7-9	16	TRBJ2-5	CASSLESDSQGETQYF
TRBV9	15	TRBJ1-2	CASSVARTGGDGYTF
TRBV27	12	TRBJ2-5	CASSLSGETQYF
TRBV28	15	TRBJ1-1	CASSSPGPGNTEAFF
TRBV20-1	15	TRBJ2-1	CSARGLGTENNEQFF
TRBV11-2	13	TRBJ1-5	CASRTLRDSPKHF
TRBV5-5	16	TRBJ2-2	CASSLGMGGRTGELFF